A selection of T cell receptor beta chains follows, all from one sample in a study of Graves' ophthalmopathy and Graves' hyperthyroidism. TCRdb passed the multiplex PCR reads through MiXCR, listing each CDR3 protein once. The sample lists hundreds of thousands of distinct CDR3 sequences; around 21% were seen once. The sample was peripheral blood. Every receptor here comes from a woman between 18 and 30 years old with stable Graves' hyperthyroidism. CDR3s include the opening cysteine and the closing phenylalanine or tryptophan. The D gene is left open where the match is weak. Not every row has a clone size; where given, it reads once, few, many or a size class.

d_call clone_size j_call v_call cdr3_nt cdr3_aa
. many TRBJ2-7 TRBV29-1 TGCAGCGTTGAAGATCCCGCCAGGGGAGCACCCTACGAGCAGTACTTC CSVEDPARGAPYEQYF
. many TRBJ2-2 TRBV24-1 TGTGCCACCAGTGATGCAACCGGGGAGCTGTTTTTT CATSDATGELFF
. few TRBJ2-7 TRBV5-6 TGTGCCAGCAGTTTTAGCGGACATCGCTCCTACGAGCAGTACTTC CASSFSGHRSYEQYF
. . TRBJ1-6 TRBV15 TGTGCCACCAGCAGAGCCGGCTCGAGTCTCGTATCACCCCTCCACTTT CATSRAGSSLVSPLHF
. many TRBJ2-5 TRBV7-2 TGTGCCAGCAGCCCTCTGGGCGGTCTCCAAGAGACCCAGTACTTC CASSPLGGLQETQYF
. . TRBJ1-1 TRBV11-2 TGTGCCAGCAGCTTACGGGTTTGGGGGACTGAAGCTTTCTTT CASSLRVWGTEAFF
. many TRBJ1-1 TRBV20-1 TGCAGTGCTAGAGAGGCGGCAGAAGCTTTCTTT CSAREAAEAFF
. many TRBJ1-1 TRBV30 TGTGCCTGGAGTCGGGAACAGGGGAACACTGAAGCTTTCTTT CAWSREQGNTEAFF
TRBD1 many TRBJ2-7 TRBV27 TGTGCCAGCAGTTCCTACAGGGGGAGAGGGGTGAGGGAGCAGTACTTC CASSSYRGRGVREQYF
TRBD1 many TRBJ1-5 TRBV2 TGTGCCAGCAGCCCGGGACAGACTAGCAATCAGCCCCAGCATTTT CASSPGQTSNQPQHF
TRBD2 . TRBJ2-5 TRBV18 TGTGCCAGCTCTTCGGGACTACTCCGGGGCGCCCAGTACTTC CASSSGLLRGAQYF
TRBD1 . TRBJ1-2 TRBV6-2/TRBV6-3 TGTGCCAGCAGACCGACAGGGTATGGCTACACCTTC CASRPTGYGYTF
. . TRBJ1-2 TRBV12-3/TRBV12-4 TGTGCTAGCAGATTAAACACCGGGGGCTACACCTTC CASRLNTGGYTF
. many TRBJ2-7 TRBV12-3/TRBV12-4 TGTGCCAGCAGTCCAGGATTCAGCTCCTACGAGCAGTACTTC CASSPGFSSYEQYF
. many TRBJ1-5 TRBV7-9 TGTGCCAGCAGCTTAGGTTCTCGACAGCCCCAGCATTTT CASSLGSRQPQHF
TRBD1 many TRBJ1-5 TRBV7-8 TGTGCCAGCAGCCCGAGAAGGGACAGGGGATCTCAGCCCCAGCATTTT CASSPRRDRGSQPQHF
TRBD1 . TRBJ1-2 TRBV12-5 TGTGCTAGTGGTTTGGGGGCAGGGGGCTATGGCTACACCTTC CASGLGAGGYGYTF
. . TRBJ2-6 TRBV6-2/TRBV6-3 TGTGCCAGCAGTTACGGCAGAGACTCTGGGGCCAACGTCCTGACTTTC CASSYGRDSGANVLTF
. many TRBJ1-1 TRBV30 TGTGCCTGGAGTCAAGGGGGACCCACTGAAGCTTTCTTT CAWSQGGPTEAFF
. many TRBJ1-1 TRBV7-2 TGTGCCAGCAGCCACTTAGCTGGGGCGACTGAAGCTTTCTTT CASSHLAGATEAFF
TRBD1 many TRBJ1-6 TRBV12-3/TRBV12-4 TGTGCCAGCAGACTGACAGGGGTTTATTCACCCCTCCACTTT CASRLTGVYSPLHF
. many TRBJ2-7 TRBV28 TGTGCCAGCAGCCAGCCGGGACTTTCCTACGAGCAGTACTTC CASSQPGLSYEQYF
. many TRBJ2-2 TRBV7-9 TGTGCCAGCAGCCGCATTGACACCGGGGAGCTGTTTTTT CASSRIDTGELFF
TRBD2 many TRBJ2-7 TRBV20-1 TGCAGTGCTAACGACAGGGAGGACTGGACTAGCGGGAGGATGACCTACGAGCAGTACTTC CSANDREDWTSGRMTYEQYF
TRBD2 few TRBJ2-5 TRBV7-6 TGTGCCAGCAGCTTAGGGTGGTGGACTAGCGGGAGGGAAGAGACCGAGTACTTC CASSLGWWTSGREETEYF
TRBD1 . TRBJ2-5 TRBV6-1 TGTGCCAGCAGTGACAGGACAGGGAAGGAGACCCAGTACTTC CASSDRTGKETQYF
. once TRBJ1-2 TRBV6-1 TGTGCCAGCAGCACGTCGTCGGAATTCTATGGCTACACCTTC CASSTSSEFYGYTF
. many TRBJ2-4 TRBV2 TGTGCCAGCAGTGTGGCCGGAAAAGACATTAAGTACTTC CASSVAGKDIKYF
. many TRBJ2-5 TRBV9 TGTGCCAGCAGCGTAGGATTAAAAGAGACCCAGTACTTC CASSVGLKETQYF
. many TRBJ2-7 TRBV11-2 TGTGCCAGCAGCTCCCAGGAGTTCGGCTACGAGCAGTACTTC CASSSQEFGYEQYF
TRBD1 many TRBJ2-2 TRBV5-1 TGCGCCAGCAGCTTGCGGGACAGCAACACCGGGGAGCTGTTTTTT CASSLRDSNTGELFF
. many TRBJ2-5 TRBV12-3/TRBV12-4 TGTGACAGCAGTTTCTGGCAGCTCCAAGAGACCCAGTACTTC CDSSFWQLQETQYF
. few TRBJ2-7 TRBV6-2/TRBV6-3 TGTGCCAGCAGAACCGGGACAAAGCTCTACGAGCAGTACTTC CASRTGTKLYEQYF
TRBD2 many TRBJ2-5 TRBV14 TGTGCCAGCAGCCAAAGGACCAGCGGGGGGGCTCGAGAGACCCAGTACTTC CASSQRTSGGARETQYF
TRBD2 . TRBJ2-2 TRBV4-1 TGCGCCAGCAGCCATTATAGCGGGCCGAACACCGGGGAGCTGTTTTTT CASSHYSGPNTGELFF
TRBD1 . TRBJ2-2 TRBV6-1 TGTGCCAGCATCGCACGCGGGACAGGGGGTATCGGGGATCTGTTTTTT CASIARGTGGIGDLFF
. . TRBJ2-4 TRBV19 TGTGCCAGTAGTTCTAGCGCACAAGCCAAAAACATGCAGTACTTC CASSSSAQAKNMQYF
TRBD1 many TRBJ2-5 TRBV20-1 TGCAGTCCAAGGACAGGGGGGGCCCAAGAGACCCAGTACTTC CSPRTGGAQETQYF
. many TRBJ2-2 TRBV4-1 TGCGCCAGCAGCCCAAGGGCGGGCACCGGGGAGCTGTTTTTT CASSPRAGTGELFF
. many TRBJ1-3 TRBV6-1 TGTGCCAGCAGGCGGCCAGGAACTGGAAACACCATATATTTT CASRRPGTGNTIYF
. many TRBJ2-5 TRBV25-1 TGTGCCAGCAGTGAATCCCCCCCGCCGAGCGCCGAAGAGACCCAGTACTTC CASSESPPPSAEETQYF
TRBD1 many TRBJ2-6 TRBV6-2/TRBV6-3 TGTGCCAGCAGCTCGCAGGGGGCTGGGGCCAACGTCCTGACTTTC CASSSQGAGANVLTF
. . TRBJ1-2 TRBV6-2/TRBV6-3 TGTGCCAGCAGTTCGGCTCGGGGCGCTCCTCGGACTAACTATGGCTACACCTTC CASSSARGAPRTNYGYTF
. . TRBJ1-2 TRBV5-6 TGTGCCAGCAGCTTACAGGGAGTCCCTAACTATGGCTACACCTTC CASSLQGVPNYGYTF
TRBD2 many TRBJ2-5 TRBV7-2 TGTGCCAGCAGCTCCGGGACTAGCGGGCACGGGTACTTC CASSSGTSGHGYF
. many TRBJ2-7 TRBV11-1 TGTGCCAGCAGCCAGTTCGGCGCACAGGGGAGGACCTACGAGCAGTACTTC CASSQFGAQGRTYEQYF